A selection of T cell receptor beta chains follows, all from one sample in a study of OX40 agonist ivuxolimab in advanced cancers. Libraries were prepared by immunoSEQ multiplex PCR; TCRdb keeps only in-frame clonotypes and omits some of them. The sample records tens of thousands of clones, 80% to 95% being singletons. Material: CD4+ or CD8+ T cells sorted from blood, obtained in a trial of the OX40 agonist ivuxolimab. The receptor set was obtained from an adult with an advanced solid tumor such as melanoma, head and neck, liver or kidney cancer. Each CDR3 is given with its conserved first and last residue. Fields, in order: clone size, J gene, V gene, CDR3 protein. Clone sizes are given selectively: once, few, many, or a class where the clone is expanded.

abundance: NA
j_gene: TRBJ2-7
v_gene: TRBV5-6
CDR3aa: CASSVGRGYEQYF

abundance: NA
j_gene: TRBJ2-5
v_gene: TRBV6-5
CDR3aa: CASSYGLAQETQYF

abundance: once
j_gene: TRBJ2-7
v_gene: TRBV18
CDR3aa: CASSLLAGIPYEQYF

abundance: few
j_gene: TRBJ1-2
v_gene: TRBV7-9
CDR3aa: CASSSLGGIGYTF

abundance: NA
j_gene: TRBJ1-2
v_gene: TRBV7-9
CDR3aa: CAGREGGTNYGYTF

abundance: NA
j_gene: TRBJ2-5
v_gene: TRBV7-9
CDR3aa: CASSLVAQGQETQYF

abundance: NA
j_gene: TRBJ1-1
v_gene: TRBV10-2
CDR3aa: CASRGAAKNTEAFF

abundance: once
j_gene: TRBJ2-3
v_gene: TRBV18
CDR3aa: CASSPPRGQGTDTQYF

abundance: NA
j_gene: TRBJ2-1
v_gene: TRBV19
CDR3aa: CASSKYNEQFF

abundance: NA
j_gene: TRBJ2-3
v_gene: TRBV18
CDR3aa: CASSPRPSGVDTQYF

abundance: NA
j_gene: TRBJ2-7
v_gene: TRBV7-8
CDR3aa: CASSSTSVSFEQYF

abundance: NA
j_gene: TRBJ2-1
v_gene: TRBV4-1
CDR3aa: CASSQAVKILQFF

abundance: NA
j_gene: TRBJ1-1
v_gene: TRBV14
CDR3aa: CASTREVNTEAFF

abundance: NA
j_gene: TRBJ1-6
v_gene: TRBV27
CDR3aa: CASSLGGSYNSPLHF

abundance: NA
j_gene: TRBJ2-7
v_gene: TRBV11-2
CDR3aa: CASRRSGDYEQYF

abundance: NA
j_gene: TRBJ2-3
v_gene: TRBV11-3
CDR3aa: CASSLLYGGRDTQYF

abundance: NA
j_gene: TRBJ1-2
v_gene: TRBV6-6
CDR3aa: CASSYRGTCTF

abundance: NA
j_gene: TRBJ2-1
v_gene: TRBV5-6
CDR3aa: CASSTVTGEQFF

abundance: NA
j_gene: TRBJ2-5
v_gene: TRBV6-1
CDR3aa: CASSEWGRSVSETQYF

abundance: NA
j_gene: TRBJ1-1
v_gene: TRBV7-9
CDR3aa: CASSFEANTEAFF

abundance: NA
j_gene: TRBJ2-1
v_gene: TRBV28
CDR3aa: CASSSADSSVYNEQFF

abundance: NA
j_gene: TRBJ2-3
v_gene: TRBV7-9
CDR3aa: CASSQIAGEQYF

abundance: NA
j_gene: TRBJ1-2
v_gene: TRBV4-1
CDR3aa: CASSLPGALYGYTF

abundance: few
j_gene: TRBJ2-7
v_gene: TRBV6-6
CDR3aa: CASSRAGTQYEQYF

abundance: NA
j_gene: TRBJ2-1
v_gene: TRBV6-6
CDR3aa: CASTSASGRNEQFF

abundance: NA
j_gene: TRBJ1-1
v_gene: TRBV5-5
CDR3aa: CASSFGTVNTEAFF

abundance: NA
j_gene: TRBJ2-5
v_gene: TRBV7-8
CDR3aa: CASSPRGGTQETQYF

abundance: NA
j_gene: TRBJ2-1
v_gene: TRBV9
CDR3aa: CASSVDNTGFNEQFF

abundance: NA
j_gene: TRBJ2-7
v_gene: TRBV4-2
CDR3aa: CASSQVPLADFAGEQYF

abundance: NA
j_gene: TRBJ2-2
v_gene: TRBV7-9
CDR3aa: CASRPIAEYTGELFF

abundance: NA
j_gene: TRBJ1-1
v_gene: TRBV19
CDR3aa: CASSVNRGTEAFF

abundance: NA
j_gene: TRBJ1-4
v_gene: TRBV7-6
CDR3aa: CASSLGRDGEGEKLFF

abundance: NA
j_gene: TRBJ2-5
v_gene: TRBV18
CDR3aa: CASSPRQQETQYF

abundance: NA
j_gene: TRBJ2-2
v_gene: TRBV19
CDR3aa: CASRRQGDTGELFF

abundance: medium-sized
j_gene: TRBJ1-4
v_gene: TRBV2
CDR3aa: CASKWSRDEKLFF

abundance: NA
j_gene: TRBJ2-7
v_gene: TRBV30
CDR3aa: CAWSAVGGQGTYEQYF

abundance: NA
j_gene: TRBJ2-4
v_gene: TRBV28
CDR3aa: CASSLSHGGNIQYF

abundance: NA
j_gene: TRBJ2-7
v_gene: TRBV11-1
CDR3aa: CASSSLYEQYF

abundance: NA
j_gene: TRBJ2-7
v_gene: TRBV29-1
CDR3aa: CSVGETYEQYF

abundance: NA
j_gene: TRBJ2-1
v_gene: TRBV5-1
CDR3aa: CASSVHAGEGYNEQFF

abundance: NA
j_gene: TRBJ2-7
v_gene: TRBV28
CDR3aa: CASSPRGAGSYEQYF

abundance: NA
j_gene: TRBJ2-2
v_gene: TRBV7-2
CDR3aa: CASSPGPGDRELFF

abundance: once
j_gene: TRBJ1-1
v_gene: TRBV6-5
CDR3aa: CASSYVGVTTEAFF